The rows below give T cell receptor beta chains drawn from one sample of a study of cytomegalovirus exposure and HLA in healthy donors. Produced via immunoSEQ multiplex PCR; TCRdb's table is partial and in-frame only. The sample records about 110,000 clones, approximately 80% being singletons. Input material: PBMCs. These receptors all come from a young man in good health and CMV-seropositive. Both conserved end residues are part of each CDR3. A D gene is named only where the DNA matches it firmly. Expanded clones get a size class; other rows say once, few or many, or leave the size out.

clone_size: .
v_call: TRBV7-2
d_call: .
j_call: TRBJ1-1
cdr3_nt: TGTGCCAGCAGCCGCCGTCGGGACTCTCTTCAAGCTTTCTTT
cdr3_aa: CASSRRRDSLQAFF

clone_size: .
v_call: TRBV6-5
d_call: .
j_call: TRBJ1-5
cdr3_nt: TGTGCCAGCAGTTCAGGGCACAATCAGCCCCAGCATTTT
cdr3_aa: CASSSGHNQPQHF

clone_size: few
v_call: TRBV5-6
d_call: .
j_call: TRBJ2-1
cdr3_nt: TGTGCCAGCAGCTTAAGAGGGCGGGTTGGCAATGAGCAGTTCTTC
cdr3_aa: CASSLRGRVGNEQFF

clone_size: once
v_call: TRBV30
d_call: .
j_call: TRBJ1-1
cdr3_nt: TGTGCCTGGAGCCCGACTTCAGAAGCTTTCTTT
cdr3_aa: CAWSPTSEAFF

clone_size: once
v_call: TRBV7-9
d_call: .
j_call: TRBJ2-5
cdr3_nt: TGTGCCTACCCCAGCGGGGAGACCCAGTACTTC
cdr3_aa: CAYPSGETQYF

clone_size: .
v_call: TRBV9
d_call: .
j_call: TRBJ1-1
cdr3_nt: TGTGCCAGCAGCGTACGTGGGCACACTGAAGCTTTCTTT
cdr3_aa: CASSVRGHTEAFF

clone_size: .
v_call: TRBV6-5
d_call: .
j_call: TRBJ1-2
cdr3_nt: TGTGCCAGCAGTTACTCGAGCCAGGGCGGTGGCTACACCTTC
cdr3_aa: CASSYSSQGGGYTF

clone_size: .
v_call: TRBV11-2
d_call: TRBD2
j_call: TRBJ2-7
cdr3_nt: TGTGCCAGCAGCTTTGTTGGACTAGCGGGGGGCGGACTCTCCCAGCAGTACTTC
cdr3_aa: CASSFVGLAGGGLSQQYF

clone_size: .
v_call: TRBV2
d_call: TRBD1
j_call: TRBJ1-1
cdr3_nt: TGTGCCAGCAGTGGCCGACTGGGACAGACTATGAACACTGAAGCTTTCTTT
cdr3_aa: CASSGRLGQTMNTEAFF

clone_size: .
v_call: TRBV19
d_call: TRBD1
j_call: TRBJ1-1
cdr3_nt: TGTGCCAGCCGCGTGACAGGGATGAACACTGAAGCTTTCTTT
cdr3_aa: CASRVTGMNTEAFF

clone_size: .
v_call: TRBV28
d_call: .
j_call: TRBJ2-7
cdr3_nt: TGTGCCAGCAGTTTAGTGGGGAGGGGGGGCGAGCAGTACTTC
cdr3_aa: CASSLVGRGGEQYF

clone_size: .
v_call: TRBV13
d_call: .
j_call: TRBJ2-3
cdr3_nt: TGTGCCAGCAGTCCCCTCGGGAGCAGCACAGATACGCAGTATTTT
cdr3_aa: CASSPLGSSTDTQYF

clone_size: .
v_call: TRBV5-1
d_call: .
j_call: TRBJ2-1
cdr3_nt: TGCGCCAGCAGCTTCCAGACGGAGTACAATGAGCAGTTCTTC
cdr3_aa: CASSFQTEYNEQFF

clone_size: few
v_call: TRBV18
d_call: .
j_call: TRBJ2-5
cdr3_nt: TGTGCCAGCTCACCGGGCCCAGAGACCCAGTACTTC
cdr3_aa: CASSPGPETQYF

clone_size: .
v_call: TRBV25-1
d_call: .
j_call: TRBJ1-2
cdr3_nt: TGTGCCAGCAGTGAATTCAGGGAACCCTATGGCTACACCTTC
cdr3_aa: CASSEFREPYGYTF

clone_size: .
v_call: TRBV18
d_call: TRBD1
j_call: TRBJ1-5
cdr3_nt: TGTGCCAGCTCATCGGGACAGGTGAATCAGCCCCAGCATTTT
cdr3_aa: CASSSGQVNQPQHF

clone_size: .
v_call: TRBV19
d_call: .
j_call: TRBJ2-2
cdr3_nt: TGTGCCAGTATCTGGGGGCAGGGGACCGGGGAGCTGTTTTTT
cdr3_aa: CASIWGQGTGELFF

clone_size: .
v_call: TRBV7-8
d_call: TRBD1
j_call: TRBJ1-1
cdr3_nt: TGTGCCAGCAGCTTAGGACCTGGACAGGCTTCAGCTTTCTTT
cdr3_aa: CASSLGPGQASAFF

clone_size: .
v_call: TRBV15
d_call: .
j_call: TRBJ1-2
cdr3_nt: TGTGCCACCAGCAGTCCCAACAGGGAACTTGGTGGCTACACCTTC
cdr3_aa: CATSSPNRELGGYTF

clone_size: .
v_call: TRBV2
d_call: .
j_call: TRBJ1-4
cdr3_nt: TGTGCCAGCAGTGAGGCAGGCCGATTGGGAGCGGAAAAACTGTTTTTT
cdr3_aa: CASSEAGRLGAEKLFF

clone_size: .
v_call: TRBV9
d_call: .
j_call: TRBJ1-2
cdr3_nt: TGTGCCAGCAGCGTAGCTACAGGGACGGATGGCTACACCTTC
cdr3_aa: CASSVATGTDGYTF

clone_size: .
v_call: TRBV6-5
d_call: TRBD2
j_call: TRBJ2-1
cdr3_nt: TGTGCCAGCAGCTATAGCGGGAGGCCCTACAATGAGCAGTTCTTC
cdr3_aa: CASSYSGRPYNEQFF

clone_size: .
v_call: TRBV13
d_call: .
j_call: TRBJ1-1
cdr3_nt: TGTGCCAGCAGCTTAGAAGGGTACGGGGGCACTGAAGCTTTCTTT
cdr3_aa: CASSLEGYGGTEAFF

clone_size: .
v_call: TRBV2
d_call: .
j_call: TRBJ2-1
cdr3_nt: TGTGCCAGCAGTGTCGGGGGGCCTTTGAATGAGCAGTTCTTC
cdr3_aa: CASSVGGPLNEQFF

clone_size: .
v_call: TRBV28
d_call: .
j_call: TRBJ2-4
cdr3_nt: TGTGCCAGCAGTTTACCGGGACTGGCCAAAAACATTCAGTACTTC
cdr3_aa: CASSLPGLAKNIQYF

clone_size: .
v_call: TRBV6-6
d_call: .
j_call: TRBJ1-6
cdr3_nt: TGTGCCAGCAAAGGAGGAGGGACCACAAGATCACCCCTCCACTTT
cdr3_aa: CASKGGGTTRSPLHF

clone_size: once
v_call: TRBV28
d_call: TRBD1
j_call: TRBJ2-3
cdr3_nt: TGTGCCAGCAGCGCCTCCGGGACAGGGACTACAGATACGCAGTATTTT
cdr3_aa: CASSASGTGTTDTQYF

clone_size: .
v_call: TRBV6-1
d_call: TRBD1
j_call: TRBJ1-2
cdr3_nt: TGTGCCAGCAGTCCACAGGGGGCGAGGTATGGCTACACCTTC
cdr3_aa: CASSPQGARYGYTF

clone_size: .
v_call: TRBV5-4
d_call: .
j_call: TRBJ2-3
cdr3_nt: TGTGCCAGCAGCTTATCGACAACTAGCACAGATACGCAGTATTTT
cdr3_aa: CASSLSTTSTDTQYF

clone_size: .
v_call: TRBV5-1
d_call: .
j_call: TRBJ1-2
cdr3_nt: TGCGCCAGCAGCCAAGACAGATCGGAGGGCTACACCTTC
cdr3_aa: CASSQDRSEGYTF

clone_size: few
v_call: TRBV19
d_call: .
j_call: TRBJ1-1
cdr3_nt: TGTGCCAGTAGGCACAAACGTGGAGGCGCTGAAGCTTTCTTT
cdr3_aa: CASRHKRGGAEAFF

clone_size: .
v_call: TRBV28
d_call: .
j_call: TRBJ2-7
cdr3_nt: TGTGCCAGCAAACCCGGGAGAGGTCACGGGGACGAGCAGTACTTC
cdr3_aa: CASKPGRGHGDEQYF

clone_size: .
v_call: TRBV4-1
d_call: TRBD1
j_call: TRBJ1-2
cdr3_nt: TGCGCCAGCAGCCAGGACAGGAACGCTAACTATGGCTACACCTTC
cdr3_aa: CASSQDRNANYGYTF

clone_size: .
v_call: TRBV27
d_call: TRBD1
j_call: TRBJ2-4
cdr3_nt: TGTGCCAGCAGTGAGGGACAGGGCCACATTCAGTACTTC
cdr3_aa: CASSEGQGHIQYF

clone_size: .
v_call: TRBV6-1
d_call: TRBD1
j_call: TRBJ1-2
cdr3_nt: TGTGCCAGCAGCCCCTTGAGACAGGGGAACGGCTACACCTTC
cdr3_aa: CASSPLRQGNGYTF

clone_size: .
v_call: TRBV27
d_call: TRBD2
j_call: TRBJ2-3
cdr3_nt: TGTGCCAGCAGATTACTAGCGGTTACTAGCACAGATACGCAGTATTTT
cdr3_aa: CASRLLAVTSTDTQYF

clone_size: .
v_call: TRBV7-2
d_call: TRBD1
j_call: TRBJ2-1
cdr3_nt: TGTGCCAGCAGCTGGACAGGGATCCATGAGCAGTTCTTC
cdr3_aa: CASSWTGIHEQFF